This T cell receptor (beta chain) was retrieved from a study of T cells after yellow fever vaccination (dated by TCRdb to between 2018 and 2021). General notes on the study: Libraries from fractions with low cell numbers were prepared with the SMART-Seq v4 Ultra Low Input RNA kit. To follow T-cell clones before and after primary and booster YFV17D yellow fever vaccination, bulk TCR alpha and beta repertoires were sequenced over time. Two healthy male donors, one aged 18 to 30 and one aged 30 to 40 years, made up the cohort. Blood was collected at multiple timepoints before and after primary and secondary immunization, and bulk PBMC replicates and cell subsets were isolated. Findings and caveats that apply to the study as a whole: The study included only two donors, which limits how far the findings can be generalized. A small fraction of clonotypes showed up in both the CD4 and CD8 compartments, probably as a result of convergent recombination. Compared with the primary T-cell response, the secondary T-cell response was weaker but faster, peaking on day 5 rather than day 15. After the booster, most clones that had expanded after primary vaccination were detected again (around 97% of CD4 and around nine tenths of CD8), suggesting broad maintenance of memory. FACS-sorted repertoires could contain abundant contaminating clonotypes from the bulk population, so computational filtering was required.

Synthesis of TCR cDNA relied on 5'RACE template switching, a step that introduced a universal primer site along with unique molecular identifiers. cDNA synthesis was primed from both the TCR alpha and TCR beta constant segments. Two PCR steps were used to amplify libraries, with sample barcodes and sequencing adapters being added in the second step. Sequencing of the libraries was done on either Illumina HiSeq 2500 (2x100 bp) or NovaSeq (2x150 bp). The authors' analysis ran thus. Reads were demultiplexed and collapsed into UMI consensus sequences with MIGEC, and V(D)J alignment was performed with MiXCR. Using edgeR on replicate PBMC samples, clonotypes were called vaccine-responding if FDR was below 0.01 and the log2 fold change was above 5 up to day 15. CD4 or CD8 identity was assigned to each bulk clonotype according to whether the clonotype was present at higher abundance in the sequenced CD4 repertoire or the sequenced CD8 repertoire. The public reads were quality trimmed at Q25 with fastp and then assembled into clones with MiXCR by TCRdb, keeping productive beta chains. CDR3 protein duplicates are merged, each entry listing the most common genes and DNA. The V and J calls come from TCRdb's annotation, not from the publication. The sample has a few hundred thousand distinct CDR3 sequences on record, 6.8% of them singletons. The ten most abundant clones make up 15% to 20% of the sample.

This specimen's treatment or condition label, per the study, means: live attenuated yellow fever vaccine strain. Two biological replicates of bulk PBMCs were collected at each blood-draw timepoint. A standard Ficoll-Paque protocol was used to isolate PBMCs from peripheral blood. TriZol was used to extract RNA from bulk PBMCs, from CD4 and CD8 fractions, and from dextramer-positive and dextramer-negative fractions. Note on this clonotype: Its cognate antigen has yet to be identified. No per-base quality is available; no much larger clone lies one base away.

CDR1 SGHVS and CDR2 FNYEAQ were looked up in the germline V gene. The CDR3 runs 13 amino acids, cysteine and phenylalanine included. The read is trimmed to its CDR3 DNA, 39 bases read in frame from base 1. The V and J ends are trimmed by 5 bases and 6 bases, leaving 11 bases between them. Here the chain combines TRBV7-6 and TRBJ2-4; the D gene is possibly TRBD1 or TRBD2, with 5 bases matching each. The clonotype was recovered from a man aged 18-30 years who received the YFV17D yellow fever vaccine. The sequences come from PBMCs, collected more than 40 days after the first yellow fever vaccination. CDR3 region: CASSARGGNIQYF. The DNA sequence follows: TGTGCCAGCAGCGCCCGGGGCGGAAACATTCAGTACTTC.